The 14 T cell receptor beta chains presented below share a single source sample, sequenced in a study of graft-versus-host responses after intestinal transplantation. Measured with immunoSEQ multiplex PCR; TCRdb has only the in-frame clones, and not every one. The data show tens of thousands of clones, roughly 93% seen once. Their recognized antigens are unknown. The sequenced sample was unstimulated CD4+ T cells sorted from spleen or lymph node cells, obtained before transplant. The receptors here all came from a human donor who was the organ donor for an intestinal transplant.

This clone was recorded only once. In DNA, the CDR3 is TGTGCCAGCAGTAAAAGGGATGCCCTATTCCAGCAGTACTTC. It is translated as CASSKRDALFQQYF. V gene TRBV6-1 combines with J gene TRBJ2-7; D is unclear. The V end lost 5 bases, the J end lost 8 bases, and 19 bases lay between the germline ends. The germline CDR1 and CDR2 sequences are MNHNS and SASEGT. This CDR3 spans 14 amino acids.

The chain carries TRBV7-3 and TRBJ2-2; TRBD2 aligns across 7 bases. J gave up 2 bases and V 5 bases, and 5 bases lay outside the gene matches. In germline, CDR1 is SGHTA, CDR2 FQGTGA. CDR3 size: 15 residues. Written as DNA, the CDR3 is TGTGCCAGCAGCCTTACTAGCGTCAACACCGGGGAGCTGTTTTTT. This gives the protein CASSLTSVNTGELFF.

CDR3 protein: CASSLRPSETQYF. In DNA form, the CDR3 reads TGCGCCAGCAGTCTTCGGCCATCGGAGACCCAGTACTTC. This chain links TRBV23-1 with TRBJ2-5; no firm D call. Being an ORF, TRBV23-1 has a function that is uncertain. The germline V and J ends were trimmed by 4 bases and 5 bases, with 11 bases remaining between them. The CDR3 spans 13 residues.

CDR3 bases: TGTGCCAGCAGTGTAGACAGGGACGGGCAGCCCCAGCATTTT. This gives the protein CASSVDRDGQPQHF. V and J are TRBV6-1 and TRBJ1-5, with 7 bases matching TRBD1. J was trimmed by 7 bases and V by 4 bases; bases with no gene match: 7. Germline CDR1 reads MNHNS; CDR2 reads SASEGT. This CDR3 comprises 14 residues.

The chain joins TRBV4-1 to TRBJ2-7, with a tentative D call TRBD1 (6 bases). The ends were cut back, 0 bases at V and 7 bases at J, with 10 bases in the middle. The CDR3 totals 13 residues. From germline, CDR1 is MGHRA and CDR2 YSYEKL. The CDR3 nucleotides read TGCGCCAGCAGCCAAGAGACAGGTCGGGAGCAGTACTTC. This codes for CASSQETGREQYF.

V and J are TRBV30 and TRBJ1-1; D possibly corresponds to TRBD1 (6 bases). CDR1 is GTSNPN and CDR2 is SVGIG in the germline V gene (reference sequence). The CDR3 contains 13 residues. Trimming left V 2 bases short and J 5 bases short, with 12 bases between. The CDR3 here is CAWSSMGATEAFF. In DNA, the CDR3 is TGTGCCTGGAGTTCTATGGGGGCGACTGAAGCTTTCTTT.

Here the CDR3 DNA reads TGTGCCAGCAGTTACCCGACAGGGGAAGCTTTCTTT. The encoded protein is CASSYPTGEAFF. The chain has TRBV6-6 and TRBJ1-1; 7 nucleotides match TRBD1. The germline gives CDR1 MNHNY, CDR2 SVGAGI (reference sequence). The CDR3 has 12 residues. V gave up 2 bases and J gave up 8 bases; unmatched junction bases: 2.

The V and J genes are TRBV11-2 and TRBJ2-3; a weak D match, TRBD1 (5 bases). CDR1 is SGHAT, CDR2 FQNNGV, per germline. The CDR3 covers 16 residues. The ends were cut back, 4 bases at V and 2 bases at J, with 16 bases in the middle. The CDR3: CASSSGWGLHTDTQYF. DNA of the CDR3: TGTGCCAGCAGCTCTGGGTGGGGCCTACACACAGATACGCAGTATTTT.

The chain carries TRBV6-6 and TRBJ1-1, with D unclear. Germline V gene sequence: CDR1 MNHNY, CDR2 SVGAGI (reference sequence). V gave up 5 bases and J gave up 4 bases, with 11 bases separating them. The CDR3 sequence is 13 residues long. CDR3 sequence (DNA): TGTGCCAGCAGTATCCGGGAGCTCACTGAAGCTTTCTTT. It translates to CASSIRELTEAFF.

V gene TRBV30 combines with J gene TRBJ1-2, with D unclear. V shed 0 bases and J shed 3 bases, with 11 bases lying between them. Per the germline V gene, CDR1 is GTSNPN and CDR2 is SVGIG (reference sequence). CDR3 length: 14 amino acids. CDR3 in DNA: TGTGCCTGGAGTGTAAGGAGCGGCTACTATGGCTACACCTTC. It codes for CAWSVRSGYYGYTF. Based on the CDR3 plus reference TRBV30 and TRBJ1-2, the full variable domain is SQTIHQWPATLVQPVGSPLSLECTVEGTSNPNLYWYRQAAGRGLQLLFYSVGIGQISSEVPQNLSASRPQDRQFILSSKKLLLSDSGFYLCAWSVRSGYYGYTFGSGTRLTVV.

The chain is built from TRBV5-4 and TRBJ2-5; D is perhaps TRBD2 (6 bases). Trimming left V 3 bases short and J 5 bases short, with 11 bases between. CDR1 is SGHNT and CDR2 is YYREEE in the germline V gene (reference sequence). The CDR3 covers 13 residues. The CDR3 DNA reads as TGTGCCAGCAGCTCTAGCCGGGAGGAGACCCAGTACTTC. It encodes CASSSSREETQYF.

The chain is built from TRBV2 and TRBJ2-3, with D hard to call. Trimming took off 3 bases at V and 4 bases at J, with 11 bases between the two ends. Germline V gene data show CDR1 as SNHLY and CDR2 as FYNNEI. CDR3 length equals 14 residues. In DNA, the CDR3 is TGTGCCAGCAGTGAGGGTAGGCCGCCAGATACGCAGTATTTT. Its protein product is CASSEGRPPDTQYF.

This clone has just a few counts. The CDR3 protein is CASSFRLTNTGELFF. The CDR3 region has the DNA TGTGCCAGCAGCTTTAGGCTTACGAACACCGGGGAGCTGTTTTTT. The chain combines TRBV5-6 with TRBJ2-2; the D is unclear. This CDR3 is built from 15 residues. Trimming cost V 2 bases and J 0 bases, with 8 bases left between them. CDR1 is SGHDT, CDR2 YYEEEE, per germline.

This clone was counted once. The gene calls are TRBV19 and TRBJ2-3; 8 bases agree with TRBD2. Trimming removed 6 bases from V and 4 bases from J; junction bases left unmatched: 3. The CDR3 runs to 13 residues. Per germline, CDR1 LNHDA and CDR2 SQIVND (reference sequence). The CDR3 region is CASSLAGSDTQYF. The CDR3 DNA sequence: TGTGCCAGTAGCCTAGCGGGCTCAGATACGCAGTATTTT.